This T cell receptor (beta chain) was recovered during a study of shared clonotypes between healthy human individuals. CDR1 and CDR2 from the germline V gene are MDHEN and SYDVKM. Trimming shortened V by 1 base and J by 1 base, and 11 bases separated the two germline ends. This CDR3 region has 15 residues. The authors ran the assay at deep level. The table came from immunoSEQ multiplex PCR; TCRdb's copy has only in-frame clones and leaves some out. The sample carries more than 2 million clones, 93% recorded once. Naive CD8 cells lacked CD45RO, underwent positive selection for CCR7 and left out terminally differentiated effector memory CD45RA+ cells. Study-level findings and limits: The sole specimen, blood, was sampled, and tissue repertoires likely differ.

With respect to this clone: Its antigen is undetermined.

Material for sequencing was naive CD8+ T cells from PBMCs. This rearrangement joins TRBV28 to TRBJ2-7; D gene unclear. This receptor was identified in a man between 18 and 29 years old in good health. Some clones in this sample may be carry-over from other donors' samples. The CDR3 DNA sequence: TGTGCCAGCAGTTTATTTCGTGGGAAATCCTACGAGCAGTACTTC. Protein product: CASSLFRGKSYEQYF.